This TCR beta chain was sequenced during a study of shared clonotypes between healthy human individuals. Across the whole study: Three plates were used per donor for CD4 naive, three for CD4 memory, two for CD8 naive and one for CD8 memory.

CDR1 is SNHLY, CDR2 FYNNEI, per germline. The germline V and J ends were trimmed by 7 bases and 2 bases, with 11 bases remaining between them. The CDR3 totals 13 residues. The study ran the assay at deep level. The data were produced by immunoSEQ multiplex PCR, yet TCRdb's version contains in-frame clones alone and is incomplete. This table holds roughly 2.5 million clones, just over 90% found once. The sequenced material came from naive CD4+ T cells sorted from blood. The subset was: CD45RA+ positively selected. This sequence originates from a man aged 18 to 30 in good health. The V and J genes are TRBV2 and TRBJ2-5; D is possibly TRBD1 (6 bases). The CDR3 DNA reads TGTGCCAGCAATCAGGACAGACAAGAGACCCAGTACTTC. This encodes CASNQDRQETQYF.